The sequence of this T cell receptor (beta chain) was determined in a study of shared clonotypes between healthy human individuals. Study-level results: Rarefaction showed sorted-subset sequencing was incomplete despite large depth. Having only a few donors restricted how much genetic and exposure-history diversity was captured.

Selected positively for CCR7 and CD45RO-negative, naive CD8 cells excluded terminally differentiated effector memory CD45RA+ cells. A note on this clone: What it binds is not known.

Germline CDR1 SGHVS, CDR2 FQNEAQ. Unmatched junction bases numbered 2, after V lost 5 bases and J lost 2 bases. CDR3 size: 13 residues. The table came from immunoSEQ multiplex PCR; TCRdb's copy has only in-frame clones and leaves some out. This table has some 1,900,000 clones, roughly 95% appearing once. The gene calls are TRBV7-8 and TRBJ2-5, with 7 bases aligning to TRBD1. The sequencing input was naive CD8+ T cells sorted from blood. This TCR derives from a man aged 18 to 30 in good health. The CDR3 coding sequence is TGTGCCAGCAGCCGGACAGGACAAGAGACCCAGTACTTC. This encodes CASSRTGQETQYF.